This entry lists 8 T cell receptor beta chains sequenced from one sample in a study of control samples from healthy donors and cancer patients. Some clones are missing from TCRdb's copy, which holds only in-frame ones; the method was immunoSEQ multiplex PCR. The repertoire holds about 160,000 clones, approximately 94% seen once, with 14% in the top ten. Sequencing was done on a sample of PBMCs. The source of these receptors is a man between 60 and 75 years old with colorectal cancer.

The chain carries TRBV7-9 and TRBJ2-5; 7 nucleotides match TRBD2. The germline V gene has CDR1 SEHNR and CDR2 FQNEAQ (reference sequence). V lost 1 base to trimming and J lost 5 bases; unmatched junction nucleotides: 7. This CDR3 region has 15 residues. The chain's CDR3 is CASSLVRLAGETQYF. The CDR3 bases are TGTGCCAGCAGCTTAGTGAGACTAGCTGGGGAGACCCAGTACTTC.

The chain has TRBV3-1 (or the pseudogene TRBV3-2) and TRBJ1-2; D remains ambiguous. Germline lookup yields CDR1 LGHDT and CDR2 YNNKEL (reference sequence). V dropped 0 bases and J dropped 2 bases, with 10 bases sitting between them. This CDR3 region has 15 residues. As DNA, the CDR3 is TGTGCCAGCAGCCAAGATCTGGGAGGAAACTATGGCTACACCTTC. Translation gives CASSQDLGGNYGYTF.

Concerning this clone itself: Other nucleotide sequences from this sample produce the same CDR3. The rearrangement joins TRBV18 to TRBJ1-2; 7 bases are a match to TRBD1. The CDR3 sequence is 13 residues long. Germline V gene sequence: CDR1 KGHSH, CDR2 LQKENI. The junction had 0 bases not matched to a gene; V was cut back by 2 bases and J by 3 bases. CDR3 residues: CASSPDRDYGYTF. In DNA, the CDR3 is TGTGCCAGCTCACCAGACAGGGACTATGGCTACACCTTC.

The chain couples TRBV6-6 to TRBJ1-5; no definite D call. Germline V gene lookup returns CDR1 MNHNY and CDR2 SVGAGI (reference sequence). Trimming took off 8 bases at V and 0 bases at J, with 8 bases between the two ends. CDR3 length: 13 amino acids. The CDR3: CASHYLSNQPQHF. DNA of the CDR3: TGTGCCAGCCACTATCTTAGCAATCAGCCCCAGCATTTT.

The chain links TRBV5-1 to TRBJ2-5; TRBD2 agrees at 13 bases. Germline-derived CDR1 and CDR2 are SGHRS and YFSETQ. This CDR3 spans 17 amino acids. J was trimmed by 0 bases and V by 0 bases; bases with no gene match: 2. In nucleotides, the CDR3 is TGCGCCAGCAGCTTGGGAGGACTAGCGGGGGACCAAGAGACCCAGTACTTC. Protein: CASSLGGLAGDQETQYF.

This chain connects TRBV29-1 to TRBJ1-1; D is undetermined. The V gene lost 3 bases and the J gene lost 4 bases, with 12 bases spanning the gap. This CDR3 comprises 13 residues. Per germline, CDR1 SQVTM and CDR2 ANQGSEA. CDR3 loop: CSVESVGGTEAFF. As DNA, the CDR3 is TGCAGCGTTGAGTCTGTAGGCGGCACTGAAGCTTTCTTT.

V usage is TRBV2 and J usage is TRBJ1-4; no clear D. CDR1 is SNHLY and CDR2 is FYNNEI in the germline V gene. The germline V and J ends were trimmed by 3 bases and 8 bases, with 7 bases remaining between them. The CDR3 extends over 12 amino acids. This chain's CDR3 is CASSEESEKLFF. CDR3 DNA sequence: TGTGCCAGCAGTGAGGAGAGCGAAAAACTGTTTTTT.

CDR3 nucleotides: TGTGCCAGCAGCAACGAACTGAGGGGCAATGAGCAGTTCTTC. Translation gives CASSNELRGNEQFF. This sequence joins TRBV9 and TRBJ2-1, with D possibly being TRBD1 or TRBD2 (5 bases each). Germline V lookup: CDR1 SGDLS, CDR2 YYNGEE. Trimming cost V 4 bases and J 6 bases, with 14 bases left between them. The CDR3 is 14 residues long.